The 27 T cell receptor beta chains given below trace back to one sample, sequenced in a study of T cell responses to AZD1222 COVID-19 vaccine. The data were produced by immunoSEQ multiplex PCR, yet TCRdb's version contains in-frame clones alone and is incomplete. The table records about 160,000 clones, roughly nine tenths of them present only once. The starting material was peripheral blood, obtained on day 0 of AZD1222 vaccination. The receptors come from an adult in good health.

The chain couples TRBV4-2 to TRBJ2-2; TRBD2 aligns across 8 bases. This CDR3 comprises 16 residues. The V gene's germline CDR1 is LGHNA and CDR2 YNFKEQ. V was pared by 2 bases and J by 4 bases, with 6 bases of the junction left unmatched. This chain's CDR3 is CASSQPGGPSTGELFF. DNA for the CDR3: TGTGCCAGCAGCCAACCGGGGGGGCCATCCACCGGGGAGCTGTTTTTT.

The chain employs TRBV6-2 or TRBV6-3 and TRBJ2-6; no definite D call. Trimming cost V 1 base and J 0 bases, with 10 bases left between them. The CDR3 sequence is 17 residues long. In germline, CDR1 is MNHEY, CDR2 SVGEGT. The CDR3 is CASSYWQELSGANVLTF. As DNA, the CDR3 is TGTGCCAGCAGTTACTGGCAGGAGCTCTCTGGGGCCAACGTCCTGACTTTC.

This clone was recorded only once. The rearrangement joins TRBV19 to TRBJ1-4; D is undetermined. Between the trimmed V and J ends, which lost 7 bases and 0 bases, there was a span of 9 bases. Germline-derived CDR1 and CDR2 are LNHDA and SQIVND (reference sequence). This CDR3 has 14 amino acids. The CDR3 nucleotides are TGTGCCAGTACCCCGAGGGCAACTAATGAAAAACTGTTTTTT. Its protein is CASTPRATNEKLFF.

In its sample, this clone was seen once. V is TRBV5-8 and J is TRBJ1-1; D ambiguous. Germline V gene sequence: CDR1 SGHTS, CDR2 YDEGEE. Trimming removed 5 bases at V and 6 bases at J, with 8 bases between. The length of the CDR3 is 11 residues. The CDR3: CASSYGAEAFF. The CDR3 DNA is TGTGCCAGCAGTTATGGGGCTGAAGCTTTCTTT.

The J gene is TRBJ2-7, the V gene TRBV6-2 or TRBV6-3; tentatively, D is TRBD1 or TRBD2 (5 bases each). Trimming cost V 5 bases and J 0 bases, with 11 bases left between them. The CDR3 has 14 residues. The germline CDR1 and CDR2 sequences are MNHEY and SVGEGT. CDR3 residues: CASSPGTDSYEQYF. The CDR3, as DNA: TGTGCCAGCAGTCCCGGGACGGACTCCTACGAGCAGTACTTC.

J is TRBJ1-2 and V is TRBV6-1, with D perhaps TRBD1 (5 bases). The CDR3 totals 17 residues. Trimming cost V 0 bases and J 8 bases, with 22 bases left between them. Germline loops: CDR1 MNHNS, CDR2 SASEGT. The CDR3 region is CASSEAVARVKSKGYTF. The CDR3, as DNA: TGTGCCAGCAGTGAAGCGGTCGCCAGGGTCAAGTCAAAGGGCTACACCTTC.

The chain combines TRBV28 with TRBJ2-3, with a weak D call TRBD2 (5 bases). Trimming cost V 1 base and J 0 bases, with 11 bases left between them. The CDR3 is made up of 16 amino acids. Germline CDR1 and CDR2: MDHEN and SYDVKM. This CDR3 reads CASSLFSDSSTDTQYF. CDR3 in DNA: TGTGCCAGCAGTTTATTTAGCGACTCTAGCACAGATACGCAGTATTTT.

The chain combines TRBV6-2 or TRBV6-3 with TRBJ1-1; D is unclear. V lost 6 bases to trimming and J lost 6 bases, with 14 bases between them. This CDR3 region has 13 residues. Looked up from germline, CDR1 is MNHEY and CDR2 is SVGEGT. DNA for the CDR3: TGTGCCAGCAGCCTCGGCGGTGCATCTGAAGCTTTCTTT. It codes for CASSLGGASEAFF.

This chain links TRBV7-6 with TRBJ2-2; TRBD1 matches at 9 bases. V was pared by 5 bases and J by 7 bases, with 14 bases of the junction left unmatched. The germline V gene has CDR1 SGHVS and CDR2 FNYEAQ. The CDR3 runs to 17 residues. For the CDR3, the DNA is TGTGCCAGCAGCATCACACAGGGGGCCTCGGCCGGCGGGGAGCTGTTTTTT. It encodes CASSITQGASAGGELFF.

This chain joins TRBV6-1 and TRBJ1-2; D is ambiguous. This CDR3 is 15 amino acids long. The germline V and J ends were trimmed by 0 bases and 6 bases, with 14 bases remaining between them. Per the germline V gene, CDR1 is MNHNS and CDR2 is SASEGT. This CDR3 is CASSEAGGRSNGYTF. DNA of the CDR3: TGTGCCAGCAGTGAAGCGGGCGGAAGGTCTAATGGCTACACCTTC.

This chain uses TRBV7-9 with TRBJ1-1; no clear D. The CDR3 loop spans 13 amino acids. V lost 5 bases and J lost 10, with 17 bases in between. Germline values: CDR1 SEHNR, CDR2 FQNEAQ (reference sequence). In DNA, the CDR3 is TGTGCCAGCAGCCCACGGGGAGACCTACGAGCTTTCTTT. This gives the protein CASSPRGDLRAFF.

The CDR3 DNA follows: TGTGCCAGCAGCCCTGCCGGGGCTGGAAACACCATATATTTT. It specifies CASSPAGAGNTIYF. V is TRBV5-4 and J is TRBJ1-3; unclear D gene. CDR1 is SGHNT, CDR2 YYREEE, per germline (reference sequence). Trimming cost V 4 bases and J 2 bases, with 10 bases left between them. The CDR3 is made up of 14 amino acids.

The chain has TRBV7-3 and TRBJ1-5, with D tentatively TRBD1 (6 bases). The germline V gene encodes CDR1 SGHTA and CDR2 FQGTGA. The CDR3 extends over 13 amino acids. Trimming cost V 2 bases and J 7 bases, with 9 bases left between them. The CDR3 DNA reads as TGTGCCAGCAGCTTAGGGGGGCACCAGCCCCAGCATTTT. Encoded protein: CASSLGGHQPQHF.

The CDR3 sequence is CASSKGARQGQETQYF. The CDR3 nucleotides are TGTGCCAGCAGCAAAGGGGCCCGACAGGGGCAAGAGACCCAGTACTTC. V usage is TRBV21-1 and J usage is TRBJ2-5; no DNA check was done on the table's D call, TRBD1. TRBV21-1 is given as a pseudogene. This CDR3 is 16 amino acids long.

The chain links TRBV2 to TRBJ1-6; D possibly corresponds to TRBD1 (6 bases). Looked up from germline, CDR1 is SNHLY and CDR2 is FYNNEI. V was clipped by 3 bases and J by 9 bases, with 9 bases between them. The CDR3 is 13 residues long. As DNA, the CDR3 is TGTGCCAGCAGTGATGAAGGGGGTTCACCCCTCCACTTT. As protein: CASSDEGGSPLHF.

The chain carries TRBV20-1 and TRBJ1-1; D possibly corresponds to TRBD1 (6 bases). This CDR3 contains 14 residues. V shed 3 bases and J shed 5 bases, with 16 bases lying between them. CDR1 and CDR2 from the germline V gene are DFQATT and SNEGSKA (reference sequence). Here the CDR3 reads CSASKGGKGTEAFF. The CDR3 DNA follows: TGCAGTGCTAGTAAGGGGGGTAAAGGAACTGAAGCTTTCTTT.

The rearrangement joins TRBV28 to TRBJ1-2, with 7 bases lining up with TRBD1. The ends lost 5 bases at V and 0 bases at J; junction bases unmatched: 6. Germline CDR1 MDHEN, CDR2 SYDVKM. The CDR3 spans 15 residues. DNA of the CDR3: TGTGCCAGCAGTCCCACAGGGGAATCTAACTATGGCTACACCTTC. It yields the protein CASSPTGESNYGYTF.

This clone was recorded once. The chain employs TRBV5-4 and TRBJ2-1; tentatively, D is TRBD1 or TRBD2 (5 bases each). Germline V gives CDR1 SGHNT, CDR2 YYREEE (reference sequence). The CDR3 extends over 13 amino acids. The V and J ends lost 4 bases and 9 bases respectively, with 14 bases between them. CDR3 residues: CASSVIAGGEQFF. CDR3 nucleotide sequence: TGTGCCAGCAGCGTTATAGCTGGGGGTGAGCAGTTCTTC.

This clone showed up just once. The DNA for the CDR3 is TGTGCCAGCAGCTTAGCGGGGGGCCGGGTTGAGCAGTTCTTC. Translation gives CASSLAGGRVEQFF. The chain is built from TRBV7-9 and TRBJ2-1; tentatively, D is TRBD1 or TRBD2 (6 bases each). The CDR3 has 14 residues. CDR1 is SEHNR and CDR2 is FQNEAQ in the germline V gene (reference sequence). Deletions cut 0 bases from V and 9 bases from J, with 12 bases between.

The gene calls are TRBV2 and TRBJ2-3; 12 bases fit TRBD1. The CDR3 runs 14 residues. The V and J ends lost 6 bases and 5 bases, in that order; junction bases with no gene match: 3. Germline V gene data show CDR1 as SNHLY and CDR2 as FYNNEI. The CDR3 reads CASSRDRGQDTQYF. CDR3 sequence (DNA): TGTGCCAGCAGCCGGGACAGGGGGCAAGATACGCAGTATTTT.

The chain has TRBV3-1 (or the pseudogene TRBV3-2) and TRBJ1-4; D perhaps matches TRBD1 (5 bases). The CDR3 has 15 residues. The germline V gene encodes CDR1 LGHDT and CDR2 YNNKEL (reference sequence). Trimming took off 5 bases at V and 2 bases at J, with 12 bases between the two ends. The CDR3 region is CASSTGGETNEKLFF. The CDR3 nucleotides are TGTGCCAGCAGCACCGGGGGGGAGACTAATGAAAAACTGTTTTTT.

CDR3 loop: CAWSRTSSTDTQYF. DNA for the CDR3: TGTGCCTGGAGTAGGACTTCTTCCACAGATACGCAGTATTTT. The V and J genes are TRBV30 and TRBJ2-3; possible D gene TRBD2, 5 bases. The ends were cut back, 2 bases at V and 2 bases at J, with 11 bases in the middle. Germline CDR1 reads GTSNPN; CDR2 reads SVGIG (reference sequence). This CDR3 region has 14 residues.

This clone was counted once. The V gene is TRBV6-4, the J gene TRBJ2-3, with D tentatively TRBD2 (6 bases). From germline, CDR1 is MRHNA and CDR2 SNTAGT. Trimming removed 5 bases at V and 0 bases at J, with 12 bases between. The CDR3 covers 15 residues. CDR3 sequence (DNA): TGTGCCAGCAGTCGGGACGGGACTAGCACAGATACGCAGTATTTT. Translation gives CASSRDGTSTDTQYF.

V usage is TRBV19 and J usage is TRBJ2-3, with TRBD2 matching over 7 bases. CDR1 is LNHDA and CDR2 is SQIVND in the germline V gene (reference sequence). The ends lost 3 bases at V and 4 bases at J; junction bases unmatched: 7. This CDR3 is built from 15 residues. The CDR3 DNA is TGTGCCAGTAGTATTGGGGGGGGGATCCCAGATACGCAGTATTTT. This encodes CASSIGGGIPDTQYF.

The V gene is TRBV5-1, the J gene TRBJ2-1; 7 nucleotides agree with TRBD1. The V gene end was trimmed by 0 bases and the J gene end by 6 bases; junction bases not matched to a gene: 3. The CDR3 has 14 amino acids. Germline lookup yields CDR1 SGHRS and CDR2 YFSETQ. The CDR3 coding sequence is TGCGCCAGCAGCTTGGGACAGGGTTTCAATGAGCAGTTCTTC. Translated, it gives CASSLGQGFNEQFF.

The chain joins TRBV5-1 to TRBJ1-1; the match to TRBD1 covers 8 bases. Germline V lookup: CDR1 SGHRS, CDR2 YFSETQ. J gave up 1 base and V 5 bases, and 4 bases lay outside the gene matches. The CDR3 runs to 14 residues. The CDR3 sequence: CASRQGAQNTEAFF. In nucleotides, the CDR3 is TGCGCCAGCAGGCAGGGGGCCCAGAACACTGAAGCTTTCTTT. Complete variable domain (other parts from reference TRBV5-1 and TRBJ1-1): KAGVTQTPRYLIKTRGQQVTLSCSPISGHRSVSWYQQTPGQGLQFLFEYFSETQRNKGNFPGRFSGRQFSNSRSEMNVSTLELGDSALYLCASRQGAQNTEAFFGQGTRLTVV.

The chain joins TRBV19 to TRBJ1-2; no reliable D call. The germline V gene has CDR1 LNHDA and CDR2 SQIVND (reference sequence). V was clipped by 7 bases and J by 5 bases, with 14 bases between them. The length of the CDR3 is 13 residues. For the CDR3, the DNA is TGTGCCAGTAAAGGAAGCGTTGTTTATGGCTACACCTTC. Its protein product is CASKGSVVYGYTF.